Each of the 19 T cell receptor beta chains below was sequenced from the same sample in a study of cytotoxic CD8 clonotypes in ibrutinib-treated CLL. Assay used: immunoSEQ multiplex PCR; TCRdb lists only in-frame clones, some missing. The sample lists roughly 200,000 clones; 70% were seen once. This material consisted of PBMCs, taken after 12 months of ibrutinib treatment. The receptor source for this set is a human donor with chronic lymphocytic leukemia.

This clone was detected only a few times. This chain connects TRBV21-1 to TRBJ1-2. TRBV21-1 is a known pseudogene. This CDR3 is 16 amino acids long. CDR3 sequence: CASSKNTRPCNYGYTF. In DNA form, the CDR3 reads TGTGCCAGCAGCAAAAATACCCGACCGTGTAACTATGGCTACACCTTC.

The chain couples TRBV5-1 to TRBJ1-1; 10 bases map to TRBD1. CDR3 length: 15 amino acids. Trimming took 3 bases from V and 6 from J; bases not matched to a gene: 8. The germline CDR1 and CDR2 sequences are SGHRS and YFSETQ. CDR3 sequence reads: CASSSNRDRGAEAFF. The CDR3 DNA follows: TGCGCCAGCAGCTCTAACCGGGACAGGGGAGCTGAAGCTTTCTTT.

V is TRBV9 and J is TRBJ1-1; possible D gene TRBD1, 6 bases. This CDR3 has 12 residues. Germline V CDR1 and CDR2: SGDLS, YYNGEE. V lost 3 bases and J lost 9, with 12 bases in between. The DNA of the CDR3 is TGTGCCAGCAGCGAACAGGGCTCACAAGCTTTCTTT. Translation gives CASSEQGSQAFF.

The CDR3 loop is CASSSDRGTYEQYF. In DNA, the CDR3 is TGTGCCAGCAGCTCCGACAGGGGAACGTACGAGCAGTACTTC. The rearrangement uses TRBV11-2 and TRBJ2-7; TRBD1 matches at 8 bases. Germline CDR1 and CDR2: SGHAT and FQNNGV. Losses at the gene ends were 4 bases for V and 4 bases for J; bases not matched to a gene: 6. The CDR3 spans 14 residues.

The chain recombines TRBV30 with TRBJ2-7; no clear D gene. The CDR3 spans 12 residues. V was clipped by 0 bases and J by 2 bases, with 5 bases between them. CDR1 is GTSNPN, CDR2 SVGIG, per germline (reference sequence). The DNA of the CDR3 is TGTGCCTGGAGTGTACGGGCCTACGAGCAGTACTTC. It yields the protein CAWSVRAYEQYF.

The chain employs TRBV28 and TRBJ2-7; 8 bases match TRBD1. J gave up 4 bases and V 6 bases, and 17 bases lay outside the gene matches. The CDR3 is made up of 17 amino acids. Germline CDR1 is MDHEN and CDR2 is SYDVKM. The CDR3 here is CASRTTLGDRGVYEQYF. CDR3 nucleotide sequence: TGTGCCAGCAGAACGACCCTGGGAGACAGGGGCGTTTACGAGCAGTACTTC.

The rearrangement joins TRBV5-1 to TRBJ2-7, with D possibly being TRBD2 (5 bases). CDR1 and CDR2 from the germline V gene are SGHRS and YFSETQ. The CDR3 runs to 13 residues. V lost 1 base to trimming and J lost 5 bases, with 10 bases between them. CDR3 in DNA: TGCGCCAGCAGCTTGCCCGGGGTCCACGAGCAGTACTTC. The encoded protein is CASSLPGVHEQYF.

The chain recombines TRBV14 with TRBJ2-5; no clear D. The V end was cut by 4 bases, the J end by 5 bases, with 8 bases between. The CDR3 consists of 12 residues. Germline V lookup: CDR1 SGHDN, CDR2 FVKESK. This CDR3 reads CASSPPGETQYF. The DNA for the CDR3 is TGTGCCAGCAGCCCCCCGGGTGAGACCCAGTACTTC.

This clone was detected only a few times. V usage is TRBV7-3 and J usage is TRBJ2-7; TRBD2 matches 11 bases. The germline V gene has CDR1 SGHTA and CDR2 FQGTGA. There are 15 residues in the CDR3. The V and J ends lost 4 bases and 3 bases, in that order; junction bases with no gene match: 5. The CDR3 DNA reads as TGTGCCAGCAGCTACACTAGCGGGAGCTTCTACGAGCAGTACTTC. It specifies CASSYTSGSFYEQYF.

The rearrangement links TRBV2 to TRBJ2-3, with 9 bases aligning to TRBD2. The germline V gene encodes CDR1 SNHLY and CDR2 FYNNEI. This CDR3 spans 14 amino acids. Trimming at V came to 4 bases and at J to 15 bases, leaving 14 bases not matched to a gene. CDR3 DNA sequence: TGTGCCAGCAGTGTTCTCCTCGGTGGGACTAGCTCCTATTTT. Amino acids: CASSVLLGGTSSYF.

The gene calls are TRBV4-1 and TRBJ1-2; D unclear. The CDR3 loop spans 13 amino acids. Germline V gene data show CDR1 as MGHRA and CDR2 as YSYEKL. The ends were cut back, 4 bases at V and 5 bases at J, with 11 bases in the middle. This CDR3 is CASSRAAAYGYTF. The CDR3 DNA follows: TGCGCCAGCAGCCGTGCGGCAGCTTATGGCTACACCTTC.

V usage is TRBV28 and J usage is TRBJ1-1; no reliable D call. The V gene lost 3 bases and the J gene lost 6 bases, with 8 bases spanning the gap. The CDR3 covers 12 residues. CDR1 is MDHEN, CDR2 SYDVKM, per germline. The CDR3 sequence: CASSLRGAEAFF. The CDR3 DNA reads TGTGCCAGCAGTTTGCGTGGAGCTGAAGCTTTCTTT.

The rearrangement uses TRBV21-1 and TRBJ2-2; the table's D gene call, TRBD1, was not cross checked with the DNA. TRBV21-1 is given as a pseudogene. The length of the CDR3 is 18 residues. In DNA, the CDR3 is TGTGCCAGCAGCAAAATCTCTCGGACAGGGGCGAACACCGGGGAGCTGTTTTTT. Residues: CASSKISRTGANTGELFF.

The V gene is TRBV30, the J gene TRBJ1-4, with D perhaps matching TRBD1 (6 bases). This CDR3 has 14 amino acids. V lost 4 bases to trimming and J lost 8 bases, with 17 bases between them. In germline, CDR1 is GTSNPN, CDR2 SVGIG (reference sequence). The CDR3 spells CAWTPTGRSEKLFF. CDR3 coding DNA: TGTGCCTGGACCCCCACAGGGAGGAGCGAAAAACTGTTTTTT.

This chain uses TRBV6-6 with TRBJ2-6; D is unresolved. Between the trimmed V and J ends, which lost 9 bases and 4 bases, there was a span of 19 bases. CDR1 MNHNY and CDR2 SVGAGI come from the germline V gene (reference sequence). This CDR3 has 16 amino acids. The CDR3 region has the DNA TGTGCCAGTAATTTAAGGACGCGGCGGGGGGCCAACGTCCTGACTTTC. It is translated as CASNLRTRRGANVLTF.

The J gene is TRBJ1-4, the V gene TRBV2, with D possibly TRBD1 on 6 matching bases. The V gene lost 5 bases and the J gene lost 6 bases, with 13 bases spanning the gap. CDR3 size: 14 residues. Germline CDR1 is SNHLY and CDR2 is FYNNEI. Written as DNA, the CDR3 is TGTGCCAGCAGTCCAGGGGCGGCTGATGAAAAACTGTTTTTT. Translation: CASSPGAADEKLFF.

This clone was picked up many times. The genes are TRBV2 and TRBJ1-5; D unresolved. The CDR3 length is 14 residues. CDR1 SNHLY and CDR2 FYNNEI come from the germline V gene. The germline V and J ends were trimmed by 1 base and 6 bases, with 10 bases remaining between them. The CDR3, as DNA: TGTGCCAGCAGTGAAGGGACCAGCGGTCAGCCCCAGCATTTT. This codes for CASSEGTSGQPQHF.

The gene calls are TRBV19 and TRBJ1-4; 9 nucleotides agree with TRBD1. V lost 4 bases to trimming and J lost 8 bases; unmatched junction nucleotides: 11. Per germline, CDR1 LNHDA and CDR2 SQIVND (reference sequence). The CDR3 runs to 16 residues. CDR3 sequence reads: CASSTGQGLVGEKLFF. The CDR3 DNA reads TGTGCCAGTAGTACGGGACAGGGATTAGTCGGCGAAAAACTGTTTTTT.

This chain links TRBV27 with TRBJ2-1; 7 positions match TRBD2. V was pared by 4 bases and J by 1 base, with 7 bases of the junction left unmatched. Germline V gene data show CDR1 as MNHEY and CDR2 as SMNVEV (reference sequence). CDR3 length: 16 amino acids. In nucleotides, the CDR3 is TGTGCCAGCAGTTGGGGGGGACCCCTATCCTACAATGAGCAGTTCTTC. Its protein is CASSWGGPLSYNEQFF.